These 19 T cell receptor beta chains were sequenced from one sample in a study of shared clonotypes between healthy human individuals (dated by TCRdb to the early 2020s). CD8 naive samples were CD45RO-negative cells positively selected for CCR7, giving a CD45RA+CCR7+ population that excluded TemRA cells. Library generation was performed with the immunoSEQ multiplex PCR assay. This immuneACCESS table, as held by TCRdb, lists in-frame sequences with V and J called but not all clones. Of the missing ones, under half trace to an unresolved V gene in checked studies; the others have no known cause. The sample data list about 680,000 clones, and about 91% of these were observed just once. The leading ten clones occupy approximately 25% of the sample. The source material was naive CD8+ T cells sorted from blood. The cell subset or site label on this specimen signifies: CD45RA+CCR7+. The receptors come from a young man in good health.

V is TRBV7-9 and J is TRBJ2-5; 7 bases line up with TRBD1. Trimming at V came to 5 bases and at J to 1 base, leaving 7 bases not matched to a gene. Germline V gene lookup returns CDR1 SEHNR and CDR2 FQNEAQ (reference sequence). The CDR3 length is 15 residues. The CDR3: CASSHPEGAQETQYF. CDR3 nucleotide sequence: TGTGCCAGCAGCCACCCCGAGGGGGCCCAAGAGACCCAGTACTTC.

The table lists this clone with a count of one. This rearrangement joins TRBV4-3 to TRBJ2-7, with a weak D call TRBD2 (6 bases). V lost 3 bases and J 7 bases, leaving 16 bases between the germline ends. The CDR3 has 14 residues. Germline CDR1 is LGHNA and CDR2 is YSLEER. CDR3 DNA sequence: TGCGCCAGCAGCCATGGGCGGGGCCTCGGGGAGCAGTACTTC. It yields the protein CASSHGRGLGEQYF.

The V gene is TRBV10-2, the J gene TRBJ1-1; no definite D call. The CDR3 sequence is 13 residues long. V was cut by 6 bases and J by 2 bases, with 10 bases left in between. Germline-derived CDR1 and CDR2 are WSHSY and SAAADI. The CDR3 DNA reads TGCGCCAGCAGGAGTTGGCTAAACACTGAAGCTTTCTTT. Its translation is CASRSWLNTEAFF.

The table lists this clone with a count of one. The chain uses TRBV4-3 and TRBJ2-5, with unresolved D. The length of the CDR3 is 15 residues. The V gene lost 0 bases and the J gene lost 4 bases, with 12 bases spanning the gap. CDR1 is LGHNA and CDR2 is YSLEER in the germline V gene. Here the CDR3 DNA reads TGCGCCAGCAGCCAAGATCCCGGCGGCCCAGAGACCCAGTACTTC. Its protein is CASSQDPGGPETQYF.

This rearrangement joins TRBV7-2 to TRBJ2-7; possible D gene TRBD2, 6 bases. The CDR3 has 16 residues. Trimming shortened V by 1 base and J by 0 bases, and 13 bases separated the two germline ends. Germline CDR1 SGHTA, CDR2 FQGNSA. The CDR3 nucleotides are TGTGCCAGCAGCTTAGTCCCCCCTAGCGCCTCCTACGAGCAGTACTTC. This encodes CASSLVPPSASYEQYF.

CDR3 bases: TGTGCCAGCAGCGGCCGGGACAGATTCTACGAGCAGTACTTC. This codes for CASSGRDRFYEQYF. This chain links TRBV7-2 with TRBJ2-7, with TRBD1 matching over 7 bases. The length of the CDR3 is 14 residues. V lost 5 bases and J lost 3; bases outside the gene matches: 7. Germline assignment: CDR1 SGHTA and CDR2 FQGNSA.

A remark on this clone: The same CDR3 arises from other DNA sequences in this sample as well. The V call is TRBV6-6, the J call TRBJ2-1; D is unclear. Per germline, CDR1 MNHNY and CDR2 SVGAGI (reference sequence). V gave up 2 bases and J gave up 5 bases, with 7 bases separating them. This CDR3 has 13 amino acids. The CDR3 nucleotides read TGTGCCAGCAGTTACGTGGGAAACAATGAGCAGTTCTTC. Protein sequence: CASSYVGNNEQFF.

The CDR3 bases are TGCGCCAGCAGCCTGGGACCCTGGGCTGATACGCAGTATTTT. This sequence encodes CASSLGPWADTQYF. This sequence joins TRBV4-1 and TRBJ2-3; D is possibly TRBD1 or TRBD2 (5 bases each). Germline CDR1 and CDR2: MGHRA and YSYEKL. Trimming took off 4 bases at V and 6 bases at J, with 14 bases between the two ends. The CDR3 runs 14 residues.

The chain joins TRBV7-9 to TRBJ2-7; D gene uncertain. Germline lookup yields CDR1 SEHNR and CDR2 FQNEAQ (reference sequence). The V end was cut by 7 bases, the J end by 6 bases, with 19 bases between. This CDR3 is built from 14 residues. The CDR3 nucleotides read TGTGCCAGCACCCTACCCGGGCCCCTAGGCGAGCAGTACTTC. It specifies CASTLPGPLGEQYF. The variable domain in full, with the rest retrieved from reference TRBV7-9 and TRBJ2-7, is DTGVSQNPRHKITKRGQNVTFRCDPISEHNRLYWYRQTLGQGPEFLTYFQNEAQLEKSRLLSDRFSAERPKGSFSTLEIQRTEQGDSAMYLCASTLPGPLGEQYFGPGTRLTVT.

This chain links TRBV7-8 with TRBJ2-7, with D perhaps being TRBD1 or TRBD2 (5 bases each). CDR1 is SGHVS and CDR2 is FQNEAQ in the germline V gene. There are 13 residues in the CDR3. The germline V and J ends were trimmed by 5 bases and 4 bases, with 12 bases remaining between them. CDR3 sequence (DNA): TGTGCCAGCAGCGGCCGGGACGGTTACGAGCAGTACTTC. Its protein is CASSGRDGYEQYF. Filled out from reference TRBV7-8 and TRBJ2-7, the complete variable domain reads GAGVSQSPRYKVAKRGQDVALRCDPISGHVSLFWYQQALGQGPEFLTYFQNEAQLDKSGLPSDRFFAERPEGSVSTLKIQRTQQEDSAVYLCASSGRDGYEQYFGPGTRLTVT.

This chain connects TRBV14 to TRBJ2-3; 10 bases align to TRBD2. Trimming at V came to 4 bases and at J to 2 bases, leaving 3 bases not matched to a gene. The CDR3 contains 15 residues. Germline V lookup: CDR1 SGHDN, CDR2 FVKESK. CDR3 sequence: CASSRSGGITDTQYF. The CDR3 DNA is TGTGCCAGCAGCCGTAGCGGGGGGATCACAGATACGCAGTATTTT.

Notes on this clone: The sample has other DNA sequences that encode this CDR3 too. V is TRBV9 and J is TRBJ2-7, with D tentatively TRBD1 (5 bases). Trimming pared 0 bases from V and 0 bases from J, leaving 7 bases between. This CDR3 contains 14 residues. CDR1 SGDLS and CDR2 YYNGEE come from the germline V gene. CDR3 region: CASSVGGNSYEQYF. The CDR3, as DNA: TGTGCCAGCAGCGTAGGGGGCAACTCCTACGAGCAGTACTTC.

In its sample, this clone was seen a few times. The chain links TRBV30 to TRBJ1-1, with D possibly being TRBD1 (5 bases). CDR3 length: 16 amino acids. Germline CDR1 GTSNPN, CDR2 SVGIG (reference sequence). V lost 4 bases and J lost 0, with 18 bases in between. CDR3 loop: CAWTGGLARLNTEAFF. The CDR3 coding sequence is TGTGCCTGGACTGGGGGGTTAGCGCGTTTGAACACTGAAGCTTTCTTT.

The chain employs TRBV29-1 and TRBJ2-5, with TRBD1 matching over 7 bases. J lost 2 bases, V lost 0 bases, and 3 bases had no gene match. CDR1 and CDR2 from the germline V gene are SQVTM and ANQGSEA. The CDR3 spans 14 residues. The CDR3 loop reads CSVEDPRGQETQYF. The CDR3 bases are TGCAGCGTTGAAGATCCCAGGGGGCAAGAGACCCAGTACTTC.

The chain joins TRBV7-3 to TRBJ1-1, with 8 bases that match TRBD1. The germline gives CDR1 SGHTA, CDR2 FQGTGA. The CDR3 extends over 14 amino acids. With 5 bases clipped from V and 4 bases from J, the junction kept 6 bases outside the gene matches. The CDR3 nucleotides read TGTGCCAGCAGCCCCGACAGGGGATTCACTGAAGCTTTCTTT. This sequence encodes CASSPDRGFTEAFF.

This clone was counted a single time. The CDR3 DNA sequence: TGTGCCAGCAGCGATCCCGGGACAGGGGGGTCTGGGGCCAACGTCCTGACTTTC. This gives the protein CASSDPGTGGSGANVLTF. The chain employs TRBV9 and TRBJ2-6; 11 bases are shared with TRBD1. Trimming at V came to 3 bases and at J to 1 base, leaving 6 bases not matched to a gene. Per germline, CDR1 SGDLS and CDR2 YYNGEE. This CDR3 has 18 residues.

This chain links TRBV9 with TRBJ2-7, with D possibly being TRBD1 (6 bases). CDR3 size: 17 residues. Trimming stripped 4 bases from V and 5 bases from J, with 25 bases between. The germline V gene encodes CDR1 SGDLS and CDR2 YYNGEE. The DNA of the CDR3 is TGTGCCAGCAGCCCTTCGGACAGAGCGCCTTATGCGGACGAGCAGTACTTC. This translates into CASSPSDRAPYADEQYF. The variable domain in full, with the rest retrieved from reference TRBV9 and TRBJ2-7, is DSGVTQTPKHLITATGQRVTLRCSPRSGDLSVYWYQQSLDQGLQFLIQYYNGEERAKGNILERFSAQQFPDLHSELNLSSLELGDSALYFCASSPSDRAPYADEQYFGPGTRLTVT.

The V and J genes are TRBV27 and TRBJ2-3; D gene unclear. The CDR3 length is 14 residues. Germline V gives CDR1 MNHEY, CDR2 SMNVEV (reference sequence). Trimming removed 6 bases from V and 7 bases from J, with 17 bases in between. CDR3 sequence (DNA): TGTGCCAGCAGCATGGTCGACTCACGATATACGCAGTATTTT. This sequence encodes CASSMVDSRYTQYF.

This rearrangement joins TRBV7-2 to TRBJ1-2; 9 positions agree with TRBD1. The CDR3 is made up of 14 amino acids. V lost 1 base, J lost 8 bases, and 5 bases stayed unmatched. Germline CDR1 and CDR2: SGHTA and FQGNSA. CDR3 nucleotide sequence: TGTGCCAGCAGCTTAGAGGGGACAGGGAGAGGCTACACCTTC. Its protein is CASSLEGTGRGYTF.